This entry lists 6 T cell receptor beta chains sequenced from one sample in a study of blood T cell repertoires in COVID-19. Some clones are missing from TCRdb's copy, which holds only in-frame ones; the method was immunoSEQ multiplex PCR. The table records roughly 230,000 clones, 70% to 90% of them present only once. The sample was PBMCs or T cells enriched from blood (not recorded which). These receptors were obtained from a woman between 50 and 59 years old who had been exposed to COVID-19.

The CDR3 DNA sequence: TGTGCCAGCAGCTTAGGGTACAGGGGAAACACTGAAGCTTTCTTT. This codes for CASSLGYRGNTEAFF. The chain couples TRBV7-2 to TRBJ1-1; the match to TRBD1 covers 7 bases. Trimming at V came to 1 base and at J to 2 bases, leaving 4 bases not matched to a gene. This CDR3 is 15 amino acids long. The V gene's germline CDR1 is SGHTA and CDR2 FQGNSA. Full variable domain (outside the CDR3, taken from reference TRBV7-2 and TRBJ1-1): GAGVSQSPSNKVTEKGKDVELRCDPISGHTALYWYRQSLGQGLEFLIYFQGNSAPDKSGLPSDRFSAERTGGSVSTLTIQRTQQEDSAVYLCASSLGYRGNTEAFFGQGTRLTVV.

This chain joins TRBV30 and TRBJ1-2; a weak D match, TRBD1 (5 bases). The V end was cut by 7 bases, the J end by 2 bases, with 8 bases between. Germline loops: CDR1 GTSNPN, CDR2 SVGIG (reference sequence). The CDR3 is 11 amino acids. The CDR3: CALTVNYGYTF. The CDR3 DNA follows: TGTGCCTTGACAGTAAACTATGGCTACACCTTC.

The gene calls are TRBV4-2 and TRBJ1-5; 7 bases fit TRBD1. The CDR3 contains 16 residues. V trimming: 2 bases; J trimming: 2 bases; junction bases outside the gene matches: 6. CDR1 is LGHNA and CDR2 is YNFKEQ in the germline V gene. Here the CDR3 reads CASSQRGTGGNQPQHF. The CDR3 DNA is TGTGCCAGCAGCCAAAGGGGTACAGGGGGCAATCAGCCCCAGCATTTT.

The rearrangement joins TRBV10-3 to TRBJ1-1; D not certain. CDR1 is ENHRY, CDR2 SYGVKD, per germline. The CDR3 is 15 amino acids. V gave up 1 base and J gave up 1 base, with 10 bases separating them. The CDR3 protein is CAISELGRPNTEAFF. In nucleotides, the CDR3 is TGTGCCATCAGTGAGTTGGGCAGGCCGAACACTGAAGCTTTCTTT.

The CDR3 DNA reads as TGTGCCAGTAGTACACCCGGGACAGGGGGCTCAGAGACCCAGTACTTC. Residues: CASSTPGTGGSETQYF. J is TRBJ2-5 and V is TRBV19, with 12 positions matching TRBD1. Germline-derived CDR1 and CDR2 are LNHDA and SQIVND (reference sequence). The CDR3 spans 16 residues. V gave up 4 bases and J gave up 4 bases; unmatched junction bases: 7.

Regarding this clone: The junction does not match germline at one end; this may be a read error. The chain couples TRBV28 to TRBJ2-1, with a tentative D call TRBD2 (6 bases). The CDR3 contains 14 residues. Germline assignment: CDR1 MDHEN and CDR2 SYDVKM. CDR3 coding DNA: TGTGCCAGCAGTTTATACAGTGTAGCGGCTATATCGGTCTTC. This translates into CASSLYSVAAISVF.